Listed below are T cell receptor beta chains from one sample, sequenced in a study of blood T cell repertoires in COVID-19. Here immunoSEQ multiplex PCR was the method, and the copy in TCRdb shows in-frame clones only, minus some. The repertoire holds a few hundred thousand clones, 85% to 90% seen once, with 1% in the top ten. The sequenced sample consisted of PBMCs or T cells enriched from blood (not recorded which). The receptors shown here come from a man aged 18 to 30 who had recovered from COVID-19. Both conserved end residues are part of each CDR3. The D gene is left open where the match is weak.

j_call: TRBJ2-1; v_call: TRBV14; d_call: NA; cdr3_aa: CASSQDPGFNEQFF
j_call: TRBJ2-5; v_call: TRBV29-1; d_call: NA; cdr3_aa: CSFTGYQETQYF
j_call: TRBJ1-2; v_call: TRBV18; d_call: TRBD1; cdr3_aa: CASSPAGQPNYGYTF
j_call: TRBJ1-6; v_call: TRBV7-6; d_call: NA; cdr3_aa: CASSLRGTLHF
j_call: TRBJ2-7; v_call: TRBV7-9; d_call: NA; cdr3_aa: CASSLTVISYEQYF
j_call: TRBJ1-5; v_call: TRBV3-1/TRBV3-2; d_call: NA; cdr3_aa: CASSQEGQNNQPQHF
j_call: TRBJ2-1; v_call: TRBV11-3; d_call: TRBD1; cdr3_aa: CASSAQLGQGGQGEQFF
j_call: TRBJ1-1; v_call: TRBV27; d_call: NA; cdr3_aa: CASSLGGVYTEAFF
j_call: TRBJ2-5; v_call: TRBV5-6; d_call: TRBD2; cdr3_aa: CASSPPSGVRETQYF
j_call: TRBJ2-7; v_call: TRBV6-5; d_call: TRBD1; cdr3_aa: CASNRPGQGIYEQYF
j_call: TRBJ2-3; v_call: TRBV5-4; d_call: TRBD2; cdr3_aa: CASSSGLVTDTQYF
j_call: TRBJ1-1; v_call: TRBV7-9; d_call: NA; cdr3_aa: CASSPDRTAFF
j_call: TRBJ1-6; v_call: TRBV7-3; d_call: NA; cdr3_aa: CASSATPQTALQSTLHF
j_call: TRBJ1-1; v_call: TRBV19; d_call: TRBD1; cdr3_aa: CASSWTGKGNTEAFF
j_call: TRBJ2-7; v_call: TRBV20-1; d_call: NA; cdr3_aa: CSAFTSYEQYF
j_call: TRBJ2-2; v_call: TRBV11-3; d_call: NA; cdr3_aa: CASSRGGREAGELFF
j_call: TRBJ2-3; v_call: TRBV25-1; d_call: NA; cdr3_aa: CASSNRVTDTQYF
j_call: TRBJ2-5; v_call: TRBV3-1/TRBV3-2; d_call: TRBD2; cdr3_aa: CASSRTSGWQYF
j_call: TRBJ1-1; v_call: TRBV6-1; d_call: NA; cdr3_aa: CASSEARTANTEAFF
j_call: TRBJ2-1; v_call: TRBV7-8; d_call: NA; cdr3_aa: CASSLARQQGGEQFF
j_call: TRBJ1-5; v_call: TRBV28; d_call: NA; cdr3_aa: CASSLGRAYSNQPQHF
j_call: TRBJ1-3; v_call: TRBV24-1; d_call: NA; cdr3_aa: CATSDSGVANTIYF
j_call: TRBJ2-7; v_call: TRBV28; d_call: TRBD2; cdr3_aa: CASSSLAGAGYEQYF
j_call: TRBJ1-1; v_call: TRBV24-1; d_call: NA; cdr3_aa: CATSDPGGLSAFF
j_call: TRBJ2-1; v_call: TRBV11-2; d_call: TRBD1; cdr3_aa: CASSGGYRGAYNEQFF
j_call: TRBJ1-5; v_call: TRBV4-2; d_call: TRBD1; cdr3_aa: CASSAGTAHPHF
j_call: TRBJ1-4; v_call: TRBV3-1/TRBV3-2; d_call: NA; cdr3_aa: CASSRTGLEGKLFF
j_call: TRBJ2-3; v_call: TRBV25-1; d_call: TRBD1; cdr3_aa: CASGDRDRADTQYF
j_call: TRBJ2-1; v_call: TRBV6-1; d_call: TRBD1; cdr3_aa: CASRPSTGNEQFF
j_call: TRBJ2-1; v_call: TRBV19; d_call: TRBD1; cdr3_aa: CASSIVFFHGQGSGEQFF
j_call: TRBJ1-1; v_call: TRBV15; d_call: TRBD1; cdr3_aa: CATSLGQGTEAFF
j_call: TRBJ1-4; v_call: TRBV6-5; d_call: TRBD1; cdr3_aa: CASRTGTGREKLFF
j_call: TRBJ2-1; v_call: TRBV9; d_call: TRBD2; cdr3_aa: CASSTQAGGLNNEQFF
j_call: TRBJ1-2; v_call: TRBV6-1; d_call: NA; cdr3_aa: CASSTTRGYTF
j_call: TRBJ2-1; v_call: TRBV29-1; d_call: TRBD1; cdr3_aa: CSVDRQGIRNEQFF
j_call: TRBJ2-1; v_call: TRBV2; d_call: NA; cdr3_aa: CASSEEVGAQYNEQFF
j_call: TRBJ1-1; v_call: TRBV7-8; d_call: NA; cdr3_aa: CASSSAGRAGTEAFF
j_call: TRBJ1-1; v_call: TRBV5-1; d_call: TRBD1; cdr3_aa: CASSEQGGNTEAFF
j_call: TRBJ2-6; v_call: TRBV3-1/TRBV3-2; d_call: NA; cdr3_aa: CASSQLKGAGANVLTF
j_call: TRBJ2-7; v_call: TRBV30; d_call: TRBD2; cdr3_aa: CAWSTGRGDYEQYF
j_call: TRBJ2-4; v_call: TRBV9; d_call: NA; cdr3_aa: CASSVDGLTKNIQYF
j_call: TRBJ1-6; v_call: TRBV3-1/TRBV3-2; d_call: NA; cdr3_aa: CASSPRGAVSPLHF
j_call: TRBJ1-1; v_call: TRBV6-5; d_call: NA; cdr3_aa: CASRSQGRARTEAFF
j_call: TRBJ1-6; v_call: TRBV30; d_call: NA; cdr3_aa: CASVLQGNSPLHF
j_call: TRBJ2-7; v_call: TRBV29-1; d_call: TRBD2; cdr3_aa: CSVRSGRGYEQYF
j_call: TRBJ1-1; v_call: TRBV7-9; d_call: NA; cdr3_aa: CASSSDTNTEAFF
j_call: TRBJ2-7; v_call: TRBV5-6; d_call: NA; cdr3_aa: CASSSTTAYEQYF
j_call: TRBJ1-2; v_call: TRBV6-5; d_call: NA; cdr3_aa: CAGGTGTYGYTF
j_call: TRBJ1-3; v_call: TRBV6-2/TRBV6-3; d_call: TRBD1; cdr3_aa: CASSRAGTGSLGNTIYF
j_call: TRBJ2-1; v_call: TRBV29-1; d_call: TRBD2; cdr3_aa: CSGAAGKANEQFF
j_call: TRBJ2-7; v_call: TRBV30; d_call: NA; cdr3_aa: CAWNSGSYEQYF
j_call: TRBJ1-2; v_call: TRBV5-4; d_call: TRBD1; cdr3_aa: CASSLGQGQSGGYTF
j_call: TRBJ2-7; v_call: TRBV28; d_call: TRBD1; cdr3_aa: CASLRDRGNEQYF
j_call: TRBJ2-1; v_call: TRBV11-3; d_call: TRBD2; cdr3_aa: CASSSLAGGSYNEQFF
j_call: TRBJ1-1; v_call: TRBV27; d_call: NA; cdr3_aa: CASSYSPGNTEAFF
j_call: TRBJ2-5; v_call: TRBV10-3; d_call: TRBD1; cdr3_aa: CAIRGTGGQETQYF
j_call: TRBJ1-3; v_call: TRBV27; d_call: NA; cdr3_aa: CASSLGGDSGNTIYF
j_call: TRBJ1-5; v_call: TRBV2; d_call: TRBD1; cdr3_aa: CASSTGVPNQPQHF
j_call: TRBJ1-2; v_call: TRBV23-1; d_call: TRBD1; cdr3_aa: CASSQSDRGPPWDYGYTF
j_call: TRBJ2-1; v_call: TRBV21-1; d_call: NA; cdr3_aa: CASSKATSYNEQFF